In this sample, the clone carrying this T cell receptor (beta chain) turned up many times. Its antigen is not known. Both previously described methods and listed TCR primers were employed to make bulk TCR libraries. MiXCR was run by TCRdb on the PCR reads, yielding one entry per CDR3 protein. Here the sample spans about 640,000 distinct CDR3 sequences, just under 20% being singletons. The data originate from a study of molecular identifiers for immune sequencing clone quantification. Study findings and constraints: Among some 910,000 naive cells, as was reported, spiked Jurkat TCR RNA from one cell was detectable. Barcode-sharing identical TCR molecules could underestimate highly expanded clone sizes.

V trimming: 6 bases; J trimming: 2 bases; junction bases outside the gene matches: 7. The CDR3 extends over 14 amino acids. The sequence was collected from a human donor in good health. Some libraries in this study had Jurkat cell RNA spiked in. The chain combines TRBV12-3 or TRBV12-4 with TRBJ2-7, with TRBD1 matching 7 bases. Specimen: naive CD8+ T cells from blood, with Jurkat cell RNA spiked in. Subset specified: FACS-sorted CD8+CD4-CCR7+CD45RA+ naive T cells. CDR3 amino acids: CASSPSDRAYEQYF. CDR3 nucleotide sequence: TGTGCCAGCAGCCCGAGTGACAGGGCCTACGAGCAGTACTTC.